One sample yielded the 9 T cell receptor beta chains listed below, sequenced in a study of T cell clonality in common variable immunodeficiency. Measured with immunoSEQ multiplex PCR; TCRdb has only the in-frame clones, and not every one. The sample yields about 19,000 clones, without any singletons. These receptors' targets are unknown. Whole-study findings and limits: In common variable immunodeficiency, TCR beta chains reportedly carried fewer deletions and N-nucleotide insertions.

Source material: peripheral blood mononuclear cells. These receptors were obtained from a human donor with common variable immunodeficiency.

A word on this clone: The CDR3 goes on 3 residues after the read ends, and that part is filled in from the germline J gene. V gene TRBV20-1 combines with J gene TRBJ1-6; the match to TRBD1 covers 7 bases. Germline assignment: CDR1 DFQATT and CDR2 SNEGSKA (reference sequence). The V and J ends lost 5 bases and 6 bases, in that order; junction bases with no gene match: 7. This CDR3 is 14 amino acids long. CDR3 in amino acids: CSALRDRINSPLHF. CDR3 bases read: TGCAGTGCTCTCCGGGACAGAATTAATTCACCC.

Only a few counts were recorded for this clone. From the germline J gene comes the end of the CDR3, since the read stops 3 residues before it. V is TRBV18 and J is TRBJ2-5; 8 bases map to TRBD1. Unmatched junction bases numbered 8, after V lost 3 bases and J lost 5 bases. The germline V gene has CDR1 KGHSH and CDR2 LQKENI. The CDR3 runs 15 residues. The sequenced CDR3 bases are TGTGCCAGCTCACCGTTACAGGGGGGATTGGAGACC. Its translation is CASSPLQGGLET. The full CDR3 is CASSPLQGGLETQYF.

As for this clone: The read ends 3 residues early relative to the CDR3; the germline J gene fills the gap. The genes are TRBV6-2 or TRBV6-3 and TRBJ2-7, with 7 nucleotides matching TRBD1. In germline, CDR1 is MNHEY, CDR2 SVGEGT. After removal of 4 bases from V and 0 bases from J, the junction contained 3 bases not matched to a gene. CDR3 size: 14 residues. The part of the CDR3 DNA that was read is TGTGCCAGCAGTTCGACAGGGAGCTCCTACGAG. The encoded protein is CASSSTGSSYE. In full, the CDR3 reads CASSSTGSSYEQYF.

Comment on this clone: Read coverage stops 3 residues before the CDR3 terminus; the germline J gene supplies the remainder. The chain combines TRBV7-2 with TRBJ1-1; D not resolved. Per the germline V gene, CDR1 is SGHTA and CDR2 is FQGNSA. The CDR3 totals 11 residues. With 2 bases removed from V and 6 bases from J, the gap between germline ends came to 4 bases. CDR3 DNA, as far as it was read: TGTGCCAGCAGCTTACTCTCTGAA. Its translation is CASSLLSE. The whole CDR3 sequence reads CASSLLSEAFF.

A few counts support this clone. The read gets to within 3 residues of the CDR3 end, and the germline J gene fills in the rest. V usage is TRBV7-2 and J usage is TRBJ2-1; D remains ambiguous. The germline gives CDR1 SGHTA, CDR2 FQGNSA. The V gene lost 3 bases and the J gene lost 0 bases, with 6 bases spanning the gap. The CDR3 runs to 14 residues. The DNA read from the CDR3 is TGTGCCAGCAGCTTTGACTTCTCCTACAATGAG. Its translation: CASSFDFSYNE. The whole CDR3 sequence is CASSFDFSYNEQFF.

About this clone itself: The read ends 3 residues shy of where the CDR3 ends; the end is completed using the germline J gene. The rearrangement links TRBV19 to TRBJ2-1; 11 nucleotides agree with TRBD2. V lost 5 bases and J lost 5; bases outside the gene matches: 11. In germline, CDR1 is LNHDA, CDR2 SQIVND (reference sequence). The CDR3 length is 17 residues. CDR3 DNA (partial): TGTGCCAGTAGTGCGATAGCGGGAGGGCCGGTCCACAATGAG. Translation: CASSAIAGGPVHNE. The full CDR3 protein is CASSAIAGGPVHNEQFF. The full variable domain, its missing parts supplied by reference TRBV19 and TRBJ2-1, is DGGITQSPKYLFRKEGQNVTLSCEQNLNHDAMYWYRQDPGQGLRLIYYSQIVNDFQKGDIAEGYSVSREKKESFPLTVTSAQKNPTAFYLCASSAIAGGPVHNEQFFGPGTRLTVL.

The sample holds a few counts of this clone. Partial CDR3 DNA: TGTGCCAGCAGCTTATCTACCAACACTGAA. Translating it yields CASSLSTNTE. The entire CDR3 protein is CASSLSTNTEAFF. The chain has TRBV11-3 and TRBJ1-1; D gene ambiguous. The read is 3 residues too short to cover the CDR3 end, so that end is filled in from the germline J gene. Trimming pared 2 bases from V and 2 bases from J, leaving 6 bases between. The germline CDR1 and CDR2 sequences are SGHNT and YENEEA. The CDR3 length is 13 residues.

As to this clone: The CDR3 goes on 3 residues after the read ends, and that part is filled in from the germline J gene. The chain uses TRBV19 and TRBJ1-2, with TRBD1 as a possible D gene (5 bases). Between the trimmed V and J ends, which lost 4 bases and 7 bases, there was a span of 16 bases. The CDR3 contains 14 residues. CDR1 and CDR2 (germline): LNHDA, SQIVND (reference sequence). The CDR3 region is CASSRKQGASGYTF. The CDR3 bases that were read are TGTGCCAGTAGTAGAAAACAAGGGGCTAGTGGC.

A note on this clone: The read stops 3 residues short of the end of the CDR3; the missing end is completed from the germline J gene. The gene calls are TRBV18 and TRBJ2-7, with D possibly matching TRBD2 (5 bases). Germline V gene data show CDR1 as KGHSH and CDR2 as LQKENI. V dropped 3 bases and J dropped 1 base, with 10 bases sitting between them. The CDR3 has 14 amino acids. CDR3 DNA, as far as it was read: TGTGCCAGCTCACCCACCACGGGGTCCTACGAG. It yields the protein CASSPTTGSYE. The full CDR3 protein reads CASSPTTGSYEQYF.